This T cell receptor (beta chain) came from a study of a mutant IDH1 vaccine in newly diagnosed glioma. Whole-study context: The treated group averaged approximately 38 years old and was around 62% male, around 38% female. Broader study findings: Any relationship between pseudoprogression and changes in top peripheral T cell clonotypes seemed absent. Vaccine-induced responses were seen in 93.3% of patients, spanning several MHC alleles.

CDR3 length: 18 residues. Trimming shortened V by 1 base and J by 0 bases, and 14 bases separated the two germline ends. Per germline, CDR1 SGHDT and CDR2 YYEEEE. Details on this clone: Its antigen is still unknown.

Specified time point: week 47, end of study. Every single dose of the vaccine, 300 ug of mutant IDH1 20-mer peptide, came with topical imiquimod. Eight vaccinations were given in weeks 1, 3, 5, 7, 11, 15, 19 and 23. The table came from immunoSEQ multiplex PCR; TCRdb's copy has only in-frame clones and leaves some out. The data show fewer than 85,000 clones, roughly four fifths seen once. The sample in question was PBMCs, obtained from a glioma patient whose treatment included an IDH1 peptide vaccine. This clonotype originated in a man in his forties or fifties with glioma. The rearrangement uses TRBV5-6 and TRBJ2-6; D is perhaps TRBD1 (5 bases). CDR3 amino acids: CASSLPGSSPSGANVLTF. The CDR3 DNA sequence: TGTGCCAGCAGCTTGCCAGGGTCGTCTCCCTCTGGGGCCAACGTCCTGACTTTC.